The 5 T cell receptor beta chains in this list originate from one sample, sequenced in a study of blood T cell repertoires in COVID-19. Generated by immunoSEQ multiplex PCR, the TCRdb table keeps only in-frame clones and is missing some. The sample includes tens of thousands of clones, approximately 88% of them seen just once. Specimen: peripheral blood. Receptors were obtained from a woman at least 80 years old with acute or convalescent COVID-19.

The V gene is TRBV19, the J gene TRBJ2-3; D might be TRBD2 (6 bases). The CDR3 runs 15 residues. From germline, CDR1 is LNHDA and CDR2 SQIVND (reference sequence). Trimming left V 3 bases short and J 1 base short, with 11 bases between. CDR3 DNA: TGTGCCAGTAGTATGGGGGGAGCGGGCACAGATACGCAGTATTTT. Translated: CASSMGGAGTDTQYF. The full variable domain, its missing parts supplied by reference TRBV19 and TRBJ2-3, is DGGITQSPKYLFRKEGQNVTLSCEQNLNHDAMYWYRQDPGQGLRLIYYSQIVNDFQKGDIAEGYSVSREKKESFPLTVTSAQKNPTAFYLCASSMGGAGTDTQYFGPGTRLTVL.

The chain recombines TRBV27 with TRBJ2-2; D is possibly TRBD2 (6 bases). CDR1 and CDR2 from the germline V gene are MNHEY and SMNVEV (reference sequence). V lost 8 bases to trimming and J lost 0 bases, with 13 bases between them. This CDR3 comprises 15 residues. Here the CDR3 reads CASSWDSPNTGELFF. The CDR3 DNA follows: TGTGCCAGCTCCTGGGACTCTCCGAACACCGGGGAGCTGTTTTTT.

The V and J genes are TRBV27 and TRBJ1-6, with D unresolved. The germline CDR1 and CDR2 sequences are MNHEY and SMNVEV (reference sequence). The germline V and J ends were trimmed by 6 bases and 1 base, with 7 bases remaining between them. This CDR3 comprises 14 residues. The CDR3 loop is CASRYSSYNSPLHF. DNA for the CDR3: TGTGCCAGCAGATACAGTTCCTATAATTCACCCCTCCACTTT.

The rearrangement links TRBV5-6 to TRBJ2-3, with D perhaps matching TRBD2 (5 bases). From germline, CDR1 is SGHDT and CDR2 YYEEEE. The CDR3 contains 15 residues. V was cut by 3 bases and J by 1 base, with 12 bases left in between. The CDR3 region is CASSYWHGGTDTQYF. The CDR3 DNA follows: TGTGCCAGCAGCTACTGGCACGGGGGCACAGATACGCAGTATTTT.

The chain is built from TRBV18 and TRBJ1-5; 10 positions match TRBD1. There are 14 residues in the CDR3. The junction had 1 base not matched to a gene; V was cut back by 4 bases and J by 4 bases. Germline CDR1 KGHSH, CDR2 LQKENI. The DNA for the CDR3 is TGTGCCAGCTCACGGGGACAGGGGAATCAGCCCCAGCATTTT. Its protein product is CASSRGQGNQPQHF.